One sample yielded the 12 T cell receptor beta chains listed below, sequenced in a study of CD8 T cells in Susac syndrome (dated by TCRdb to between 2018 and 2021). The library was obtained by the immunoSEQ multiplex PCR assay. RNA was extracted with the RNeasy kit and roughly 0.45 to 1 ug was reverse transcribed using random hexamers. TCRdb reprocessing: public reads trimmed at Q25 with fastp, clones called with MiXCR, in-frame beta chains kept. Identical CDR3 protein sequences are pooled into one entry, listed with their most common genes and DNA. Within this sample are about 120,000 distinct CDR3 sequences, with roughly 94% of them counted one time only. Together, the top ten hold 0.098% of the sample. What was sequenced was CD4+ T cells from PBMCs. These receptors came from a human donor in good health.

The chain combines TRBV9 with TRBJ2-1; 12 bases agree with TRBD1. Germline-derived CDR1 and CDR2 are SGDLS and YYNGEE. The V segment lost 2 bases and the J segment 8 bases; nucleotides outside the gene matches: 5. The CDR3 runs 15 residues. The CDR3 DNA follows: TGTGCCAGCAGCGTTACCGGGACAGGGGGCGATGAGCAGTTCTTC. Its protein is CASSVTGTGGDEQFF.

Written as DNA, the CDR3 is TGTGCCAGCAGCACAAGACTAGCGGGAGAAGAGACCCAGTACTTC. Amino acids: CASSTRLAGEETQYF. The chain has TRBV7-9 and TRBJ2-5, with TRBD2 matching over 12 bases. The trim removed 5 bases at V and 3 bases at J, leaving 4 bases unmatched. The CDR3 has 15 residues. Looked up from germline, CDR1 is SEHNR and CDR2 is FQNEAQ (reference sequence).

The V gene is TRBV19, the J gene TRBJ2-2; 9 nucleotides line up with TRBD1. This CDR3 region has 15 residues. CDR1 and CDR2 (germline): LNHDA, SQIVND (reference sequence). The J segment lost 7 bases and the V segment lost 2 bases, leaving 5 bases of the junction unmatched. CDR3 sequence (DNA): TGTGCCAGTAGTATAAACAGGGGGCAGCGCGGGGAGCTGTTTTTT. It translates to CASSINRGQRGELFF.

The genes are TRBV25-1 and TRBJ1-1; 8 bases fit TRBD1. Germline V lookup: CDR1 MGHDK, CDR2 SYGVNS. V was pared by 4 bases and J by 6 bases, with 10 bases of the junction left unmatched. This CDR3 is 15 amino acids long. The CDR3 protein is CASSGTGTAIPEAFF. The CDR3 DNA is TGTGCCAGCAGTGGGACAGGGACCGCCATCCCTGAAGCTTTCTTT.

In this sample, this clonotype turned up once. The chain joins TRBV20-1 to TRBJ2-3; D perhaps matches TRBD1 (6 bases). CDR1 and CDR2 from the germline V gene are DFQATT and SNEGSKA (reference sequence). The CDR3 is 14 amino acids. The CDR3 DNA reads TGCAGCCATTCACCGGGACAAAGCACAGATACGCAGTATTTT. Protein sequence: CSHSPGQSTDTQYF.

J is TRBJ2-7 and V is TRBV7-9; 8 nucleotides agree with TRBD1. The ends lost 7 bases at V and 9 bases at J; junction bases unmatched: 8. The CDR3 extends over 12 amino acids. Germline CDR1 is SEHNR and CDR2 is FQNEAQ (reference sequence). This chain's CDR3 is CASTPTGGMQYF. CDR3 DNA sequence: TGTGCCAGCACTCCAACAGGGGGGATGCAGTACTTC. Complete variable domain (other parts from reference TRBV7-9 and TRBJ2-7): DTGVSQNPRHKITKRGQNVTFRCDPISEHNRLYWYRQTLGQGPEFLTYFQNEAQLEKSRLLSDRFSAERPKGSFSTLEIQRTEQGDSAMYLCASTPTGGMQYFGPGTRLTVT.

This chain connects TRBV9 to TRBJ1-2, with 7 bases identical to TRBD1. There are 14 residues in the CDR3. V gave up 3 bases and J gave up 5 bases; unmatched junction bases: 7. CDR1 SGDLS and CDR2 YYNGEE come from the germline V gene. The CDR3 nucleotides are TGTGCCAGCAGCGCTGAACAGGGGAGGTATGGCTACACCTTC. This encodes CASSAEQGRYGYTF.

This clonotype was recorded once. This chain's CDR3 is CASSPWDRVGYEQYF. The CDR3 bases are TGTGCCAGCAGCCCGTGGGACAGGGTAGGATACGAGCAGTACTTC. The rearrangement links TRBV3-1 to TRBJ2-7, with TRBD1 identical over 9 bases. The germline CDR1 and CDR2 sequences are LGHDT and YNNKEL (reference sequence). J gave up 4 bases and V 4 bases, and 8 bases lay outside the gene matches. This CDR3 is built from 15 residues.

CDR3 in amino acids: CASKQTGQAISGYTF. The CDR3 region has the DNA TGTGCCAGTAAACAGACGGGACAGGCCATTTCTGGCTACACCTTC. This chain joins TRBV19 and TRBJ1-2; 8 bases fit TRBD1. This CDR3 has 15 residues. The trim removed 7 bases at V and 7 bases at J, leaving 14 bases unmatched. Per germline, CDR1 LNHDA and CDR2 SQIVND (reference sequence).

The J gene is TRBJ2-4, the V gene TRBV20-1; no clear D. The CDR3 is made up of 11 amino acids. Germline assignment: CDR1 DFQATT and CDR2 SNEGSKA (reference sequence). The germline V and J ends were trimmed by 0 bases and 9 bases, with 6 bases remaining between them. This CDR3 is CSARDKLIQYF. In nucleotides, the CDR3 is TGCAGTGCTAGAGACAAACTCATTCAGTACTTC.

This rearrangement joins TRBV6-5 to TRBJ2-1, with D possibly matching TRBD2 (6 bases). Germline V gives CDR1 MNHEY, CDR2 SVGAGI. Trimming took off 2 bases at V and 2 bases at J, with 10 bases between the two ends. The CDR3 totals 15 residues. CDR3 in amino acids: CASSYTRLAYNEQFF. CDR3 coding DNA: TGTGCCAGCAGTTACACCCGACTAGCCTACAATGAGCAGTTCTTC.

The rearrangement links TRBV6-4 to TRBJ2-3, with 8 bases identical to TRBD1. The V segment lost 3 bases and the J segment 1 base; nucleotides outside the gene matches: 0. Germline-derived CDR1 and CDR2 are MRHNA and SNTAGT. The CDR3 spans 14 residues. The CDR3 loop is CASSEGQGTDTQYF. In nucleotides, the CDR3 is TGTGCCAGCAGTGAGGGACAGGGCACAGATACGCAGTATTTT.